The clone carrying this T cell receptor (beta chain) was seen repeatedly, ten times or more. cDNA was made by 5'RACE with 10-nucleotide random UMIs. TCRdb independently ran MiXCR on the 5' RACE reads; one entry per CDR3 protein. The sample holds more than 50,000 distinct CDR3 sequences, 3% to 3.5% seen once. The data were obtained in a study of neurological immune-mediated disorders. Germline V lookup: CDR1 SNHLY, CDR2 FYNNEI. The junction had 6 bases not matched to a gene; V was cut back by 6 bases and J by 8 bases. CDR3 size: 14 residues. The clonotype originates from a woman aged 60 to 75 with multiple sclerosis. This chain links TRBV2 with TRBJ1-4, with TRBD1 matching over 10 bases. The sequencing input was PBMCs. CDR3 nucleotides: TGTGCCAGCAGGGCTGGGACAGGGGTGGAAAAACTGTTTTTT. Its translation is CASRAGTGVEKLFF.